This T cell receptor beta chain appears in the sequencing data of a study of blood T cell repertoires in COVID-19 (dated by TCRdb to the early 2020s). Study-level background: Samples covering the acute and convalescent phases of COVID-19 were provided by collaborators in the United States, Italy and Spain. Where available, HLA class I and class II types were obtained from metadata supplied by the sample provider rather than from assay-based typing. Subjects who had been exposed to COVID-19, were actively infected with it, or had recovered from it provided the deeply sampled blood TCRbeta repertoires that made up the dataset. A de-identified subject ID, COVID-19 status, age in years and sex were almost always included in the sample metadata. Samples came from the ongoing ImmuneRACE study (first 160 participants) plus 1,254 subjects from 6 global collaborators. A freely available public database, intended as a resource for researchers studying the immune response to SARS-CoV-2, is where the repertoires were released. The material from the prospective study consisted of cDNA or gDNA derived from T cells, B-cell-depleted T cells, or PBMCs.

TCRbeta CDR3 regions were amplified from genomic DNA by means of the immunoSEQ Assay, a bias-controlled multiplex PCR. Per the original workflow: Nucleated cell counts per sample were estimated from amplification of reference gene primers within the assay. To quantify the absolute abundance of each unique TCRbeta CDR3 rearrangement, sequence reads were collapsed and filtered. For each sample, productive Simpson clonality was calculated as the square root of Simpson's diversity index over productive rearrangements. TCRdb's version of the immuneACCESS table is confined to in-frame rearrangements and falls short of the full clone set. An unresolved V gene accounts for under half of the shortfall where checked; the remainder is of unknown origin. The V and J calls and clone size come from that table; D and trimming were worked out from the DNA. The sample table shows tens of thousands of clones, and 85% are seen once. Of the sample, 38% falls within the top ten clones.

Collaborating institutions collected whole blood in K2EDTA tubes following their own protocols. For TCRbeta analysis, collaborator samples were shipped as frozen whole blood, as isolated PBMCs, or as DNA extracted from either sample type. V and J are truncated by 4 bases and 4 bases respectively, leaving an intervening sequence of 11 bases. The germline V gene encodes CDR1 SGHVS and CDR2 FNYEAQ. From the cysteine up to the phenylalanine, the CDR3 has a length of 13 residues. The CDR3 DNA has 39 bases and is translated from base 1. Summary of the overall study and its limitations: The amount of clinical and demographic metadata varied by source and participant and was provided uncurated.

With regard to this clone: Its antigen remains undetermined. There are no base qualities to consult, and no much larger clone falls within one base.

The receptor was isolated from a man older than 75 with acute or convalescent COVID-19. The rearranged chain carries TRBV7-6 and TRBJ2-7; a tentative D call is TRBD1 (6 bases match). The sample taken for sequencing was peripheral blood. Read as DNA, the sequence is TGTGCCAGCAGCTACAGGGAGCAATACGAGCAGTACTTC. Protein translation: CASSYREQYEQYF.